Below, 14 T cell receptor beta chains from the same sample are listed, as sequenced in a study of cytomegalovirus exposure and HLA in healthy donors. In the PCR, 60 Vbeta and 13 Jbeta primers were used. Sequencing was performed with immunoSEQ multiplex PCR; in TCRdb, only in-frame clones are kept and a portion is missing. The sample gives under 200,000 clones, 70% to 85% of which show up once; around 3.7% is in the top ten. The sample was PBMCs. These receptors were obtained from a man aged 40-50 years in good health and CMV-seropositive.

The V gene is TRBV5-4, the J gene TRBJ1-2, with TRBD1 as a possible D gene (6 bases). The V end lost 2 bases, the J end lost 4 bases, and 9 bases lay between the germline ends. The CDR3 extends over 13 amino acids. Germline values: CDR1 SGHNT, CDR2 YYREEE (reference sequence). The CDR3 DNA is TGTGCCAGCAGCTTAACAGGGACCTATGGCTACACCTTC. Its translation: CASSLTGTYGYTF.

The chain employs TRBV29-1 and TRBJ1-2; TRBD1 aligns across 10 bases. The CDR3 consists of 13 residues. The J segment lost 7 bases and the V segment lost 6 bases, leaving 8 bases of the junction unmatched. The germline V gene has CDR1 SQVTM and CDR2 ANQGSEA. The CDR3 coding sequence is TGCAGCGTCGAACGGGACAGGGGAGGTGGCTACACCTTC. Amino acid sequence: CSVERDRGGGYTF.

Notes on this clone: At one end, the junction sequence differs from germline, possibly due to a read error. This sequence joins TRBV5-4 and TRBJ1-5; perhaps TRBD1 as D (5 bases). This CDR3 contains 14 residues. CDR1 is SGHNT, CDR2 YYREEE, per germline (reference sequence). CDR3 amino acids: CASSQGAGSQPQHF. In nucleotides, the CDR3 is TGCGCCAGCAGCCAAGGGGCCGGTTCCCAGCCCCAGCATTTT.

The chain uses TRBV7-7 and TRBJ2-5, with D tentatively TRBD2 (6 bases). V was trimmed by 5 bases and J by 2 bases, leaving 9 bases between them. Germline-derived CDR1 and CDR2 are SSHAT and FNYEAQ (reference sequence). The CDR3 loop spans 13 amino acids. CDR3 nucleotides: TGTGCCAGCAGCCCACGGGGGCAAGAGACCCAGTACTTC. Amino acid sequence: CASSPRGQETQYF.

The chain couples TRBV9 to TRBJ2-7; TRBD2 might be the D (6 bases). Looked up from germline, CDR1 is SGDLS and CDR2 is YYNGEE. This CDR3 is 15 amino acids long. Trimming shortened V by 0 bases and J by 0 bases, and 10 bases separated the two germline ends. The CDR3 reads CASSVEGLNSYEQYF. The CDR3 bases are TGTGCCAGCAGCGTAGAGGGACTGAACTCCTACGAGCAGTACTTC.

The chain combines TRBV6-5 with TRBJ2-1, with TRBD2 identical over 7 bases. The CDR3 extends over 13 amino acids. Germline V gene lookup returns CDR1 MNHEY and CDR2 SVGAGI. V dropped 5 bases and J dropped 3; count of bases not matched to a gene: 1. CDR3 in DNA: TGTGCCAGCAGTCGGGACTACTACAATGAGCAGTTCTTC. It translates to CASSRDYYNEQFF.

The J gene is TRBJ1-6, the V gene TRBV27; 7 bases fit TRBD1. In germline, CDR1 is MNHEY, CDR2 SMNVEV (reference sequence). The CDR3 spans 13 residues. V was clipped by 7 bases and J by 10 bases; unmatched bases: 7. The chain's CDR3 is CASKRTGVSPLHF. CDR3 nucleotide sequence: TGTGCCAGCAAAAGGACAGGAGTCTCACCCCTCCACTTT.

The CDR3 reads CASSFGDNQPQHF. CDR3 in DNA: TGTGCCAGCAGCTTCGGAGATAATCAGCCCCAGCATTTT. This chain connects TRBV7-9 to TRBJ1-5; D is uncertain. Germline values: CDR1 SEHNR, CDR2 FQNEAQ (reference sequence). The CDR3 extends over 13 amino acids. The V end lost 3 bases, the J end lost 4 bases, and 7 bases lay between the germline ends.

The DNA of the CDR3 is TGTGCCAGCAGCTTGGACAACGGGGTCTCCTACAATGAGCAGTTCTTC. This codes for CASSLDNGVSYNEQFF. The V and J genes are TRBV5-4 and TRBJ2-1, with D possibly TRBD2 on 5 matching bases. V was pared by 0 bases and J by 0 bases, with 10 bases between. The CDR3 runs to 16 residues. Germline V gene data show CDR1 as SGHNT and CDR2 as YYREEE (reference sequence).

The chain employs TRBV30 and TRBJ1-5; perhaps TRBD1 as D (5 bases). Germline CDR1 and CDR2: GTSNPN and SVGIG (reference sequence). V dropped 2 bases and J dropped 8 bases, with 7 bases sitting between them. This CDR3 has 11 residues. The CDR3 DNA is TGTGCCTGGAGTAAAGGGGAGCCCCAGCATTTT. It codes for CAWSKGEPQHF.

This clone was observed a handful of times. The chain combines TRBV9 with TRBJ2-5, with a weak D call TRBD1 (5 bases). Per the germline V gene, CDR1 is SGDLS and CDR2 is YYNGEE. The V and J ends lost 0 bases and 4 bases respectively, with 13 bases between them. The CDR3 loop spans 15 amino acids. The CDR3 is CASSVEGAGPETQYF. Here the CDR3 DNA reads TGTGCCAGCAGCGTAGAGGGCGCAGGGCCAGAGACCCAGTACTTC.

This chain links TRBV18 with TRBJ2-5, with D maybe TRBD1 (5 bases). Per germline, CDR1 KGHSH and CDR2 LQKENI. The CDR3 loop spans 15 amino acids. V lost 2 bases and J lost 3, with 13 bases in between. Written as DNA, the CDR3 is TGTGCCAGCTCACCAATAGGGGTCGTCGAAGAGACCCAGTACTTC. It yields the protein CASSPIGVVEETQYF.

V and J are TRBV7-8 and TRBJ2-7; 11 bases map to TRBD2. V trimming: 1 base; J trimming: 4 bases; junction bases outside the gene matches: 6. The CDR3 consists of 16 residues. The germline CDR1 and CDR2 sequences are SGHVS and FQNEAQ. The CDR3 bases are TGTGCCAGCAGCTTAGAGGGTAGCGGGGGGGCTTACGAGCAGTACTTC. This sequence encodes CASSLEGSGGAYEQYF.

This sequence joins TRBV10-2 and TRBJ2-1; D gene uncertain. This CDR3 contains 15 residues. Germline values: CDR1 WSHSY, CDR2 SAAADI. With 0 bases removed from V and 3 bases from J, the gap between germline ends came to 9 bases. The CDR3 DNA sequence: TGCGCCAGCAGTGAGTCGAAGGAGAACTACAATGAGCAGTTCTTC. It encodes CASSESKENYNEQFF.